This T cell receptor (beta chain) was captured by sequencing in a study of control samples from healthy donors and cancer patients. Data came from immunoSEQ multiplex PCR; TCRdb stores just in-frame clones and leaves some out. The sample lists fewer than 150,000 clones, 75% to 95% occurring once. The CDR3 contains 18 residues. In germline, CDR1 is LGHDT, CDR2 YNNKEL (reference sequence). V lost 3 bases to trimming and J lost 3 bases; unmatched junction nucleotides: 13. V gene TRBV3-1 (or the pseudogene TRBV3-2) combines with J gene TRBJ2-4; TRBD1 aligns across 8 bases. Sequencing was carried out using blood. The receptor was isolated from a man younger than 35 in good health. CDR3 nucleotide sequence: TGTGCCAGCAGCCAGTCACAGGGGGTGGGTTGGGGCAAAAACATTCAGTACTTC. Translating it yields CASSQSQGVGWGKNIQYF.